This T cell receptor beta chain was observed in a study of shared T cell receptors in the human thymus (dated by TCRdb to the early 2020s). General notes on the study: The study examined how the human thymus generates shared, self-reactive T-cell receptor alpha chains.

Library generation was performed with the immunoSEQ multiplex PCR assay. TCRdb took this table from immuneACCESS and kept in-frame rearrangements with V and J called. Such tables lack part of the clones; where checked against another copy, unresolved V genes explain under half of the gap, and the rest is unexplained. This sample lists almost 550,000 clones; around three quarters were detected once. The ten largest account for about 0.013% of the sample. In regard to this clone: This receptor's antigen is unknown. No quality values exist for individual bases; no much larger clone is one base distant.

Trimmed from V: 3 bases; trimmed from J: 4 bases; junction bases lacking a gene match: 6. The cysteine opens and the phenylalanine closes a CDR3 of 17 amino acids. Here the CDR3 DNA is all that survives: 51 bases in frame from base 1. Via the germline V gene, CDR1 is SGHVS and CDR2 FNYEAQ. The same sample was also studied in work on human thymus T cells. As that second paper reports: Immunologically healthy infants undergoing open corrective cardiac surgery for congenital heart defects in Finland were used as donors. The thymus tissue came from surgical resects taken out during corrective cardiac surgery. Usage of V and J gene segments appeared to be biased in both the thymic and the peripheral blood repertoires. The related research found that thymic TCR repertoires overlapped highly between unrelated individuals. The study described the TCR alpha and beta repertoires in roughly 8 infant thymus samples and a few matching peripheral blood samples. The cohort included several male and a couple of female infants, with donor ages spanning 7 to 244 days. Thymocytes were released mechanically from tissue and stored at -70 °C as pellets of 10-30 million cells. A QIAsymphony instrument was used to extract genomic DNA from the frozen cell pellets. The immunoSEQ multiplex PCR assay was used to amplify the TCRB and TCRAD loci from a standardized quantity of quality-controlled genomic DNA. Amplicons spanned the V(D)J region at a length sufficient to cover the CDR3 and identify V and J genes. Through the commercial immunoSEQ service, the amplicons were sequenced on an Illumina platform. Primer bias and sequencing errors were corrected using previously described methods, and TCRAD and TCRB definitions followed the IMGT database. Analysis of the repertoires was done with immunoSEQ Analyzer 3.0 and VDJTools and included basic statistics, V/J segment usage, diversity estimates, rarefaction and pairwise overlap. To estimate diversity, the Chao1, ChaoE, Efron-Thisted, Shannon and inverse Simpson indices were applied, and diversity was also estimated on datasets down-sampled to the smallest sample. Repertoire overlap was assessed by strict matching of CDR3 nucleotide sequence, V gene and J gene, and clustering was done by Jaccard-based multidimensional scaling. On average, thymus samples gave 650,000 to 1,000,000 unique TCRB clonotypes, whereas blood samples gave some 84,000.

In this chain, TRBV7-6 is recombined with TRBJ2-5, and 15 junctional nucleotides match TRBD2. Sequenced sample: thymocytes. The source of this sequence is a boy less than two years old with a congenital heart defect. Donor details come from another sample of the same person, matched by shared clones. In nucleotide form, the sequence is TGTGCCAGCAGCTTTGGACTAGCGGGAGGGGAGGCAGAGACCCAGTACTTC. The resulting protein is CASSFGLAGGEAETQYF.